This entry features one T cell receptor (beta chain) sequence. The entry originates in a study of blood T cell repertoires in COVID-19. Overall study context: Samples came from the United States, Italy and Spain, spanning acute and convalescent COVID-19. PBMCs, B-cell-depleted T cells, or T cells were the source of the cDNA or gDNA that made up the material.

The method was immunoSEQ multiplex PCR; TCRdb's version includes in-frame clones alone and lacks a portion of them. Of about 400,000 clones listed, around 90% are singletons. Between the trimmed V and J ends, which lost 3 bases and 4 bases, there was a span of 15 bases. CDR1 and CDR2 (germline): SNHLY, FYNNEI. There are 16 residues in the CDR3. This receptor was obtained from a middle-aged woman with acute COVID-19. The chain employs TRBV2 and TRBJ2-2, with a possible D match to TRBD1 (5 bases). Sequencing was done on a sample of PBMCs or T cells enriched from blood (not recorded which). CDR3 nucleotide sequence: TGTGCCAGCAGTGATGGGCAGGGCGAGAGCACCGGGGAGCTGTTTTTT. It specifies CASSDGQGESTGELFF.